This entry lists 5 T cell receptor beta chains sequenced from one sample in a study of blood T cell repertoires in COVID-19. Assay: immunoSEQ multiplex PCR; the TCRdb copy retains only in-frame clones and omits some. Of approximately 10,000 clones listed, approximately 89% were seen once; the top ten hold just over 5.5%. Sequencing was done on a sample of peripheral blood. Receptors originate from a human donor in a cohort sampled during active COVID-19.

The chain is built from TRBV7-2 and TRBJ2-5; D is possibly TRBD2 (7 bases). V lost 5 bases and J lost 2, with 18 bases in between. This CDR3 is 16 amino acids long. The germline V gene has CDR1 SGHTA and CDR2 FQGNSA. In DNA, the CDR3 is TGTGCCAGCAGCACCGTTGGGGGGGCAGGACAAGAGACCCAGTACTTC. The encoded protein is CASSTVGGAGQETQYF.

V gene TRBV18 combines with J gene TRBJ1-2; 7 positions match TRBD1. Germline V gene data show CDR1 as KGHSH and CDR2 as LQKENI. This CDR3 contains 14 residues. After removal of 4 bases from V and 4 bases from J, the junction contained 6 bases not matched to a gene. This CDR3 is CASSLGTAVYGYTF. In nucleotides, the CDR3 is TGTGCCAGCTCACTGGGGACAGCCGTCTATGGCTACACCTTC. The full variable domain, its missing parts supplied by reference TRBV18 and TRBJ1-2, is NAGVMQNPRHLVRRRGQEARLRCSPMKGHSHVYWYRQLPEEGLKFMVYLQKENIIDESGMPKERFSAEFPKEGPSILRIQQVVRGDSAAYFCASSLGTAVYGYTFGSGTRLTVV.

The chain combines TRBV5-1 with TRBJ2-5; 9 nucleotides line up with TRBD2. The CDR3 extends over 15 amino acids. Per the germline V gene, CDR1 is SGHRS and CDR2 is YFSETQ. Trimming removed 0 bases from V and 6 bases from J; junction bases left unmatched: 6. The CDR3 sequence is CASSLVSGGGQTQYF. DNA for the CDR3: TGCGCCAGCAGCTTGGTTAGCGGGGGAGGTCAGACCCAGTACTTC.

The chain links TRBV7-2 to TRBJ2-7; D remains unclear. This CDR3 has 12 residues. Looked up from germline, CDR1 is SGHTA and CDR2 is FQGNSA. The V end was cut by 5 bases, the J end by 4 bases, with 9 bases between. For the CDR3, the DNA is TGTGCCAGCAGCAAACTCAAGTACGAGCAGTACTTC. Its translation is CASSKLKYEQYF.

This chain uses TRBV12-2 with TRBJ2-2; the D call in the table, TRBD2, was not verified against the DNA. TRBV12-2 is reported as a pseudogene. The CDR3 length is 19 residues. This CDR3 is CASRSPPCRRTPNTGELFF. DNA of the CDR3: TGTGCAAGTCGCTCCCCTCCTTGCAGGAGGACTCCGAACACCGGGGAGCTGTTTTTT.